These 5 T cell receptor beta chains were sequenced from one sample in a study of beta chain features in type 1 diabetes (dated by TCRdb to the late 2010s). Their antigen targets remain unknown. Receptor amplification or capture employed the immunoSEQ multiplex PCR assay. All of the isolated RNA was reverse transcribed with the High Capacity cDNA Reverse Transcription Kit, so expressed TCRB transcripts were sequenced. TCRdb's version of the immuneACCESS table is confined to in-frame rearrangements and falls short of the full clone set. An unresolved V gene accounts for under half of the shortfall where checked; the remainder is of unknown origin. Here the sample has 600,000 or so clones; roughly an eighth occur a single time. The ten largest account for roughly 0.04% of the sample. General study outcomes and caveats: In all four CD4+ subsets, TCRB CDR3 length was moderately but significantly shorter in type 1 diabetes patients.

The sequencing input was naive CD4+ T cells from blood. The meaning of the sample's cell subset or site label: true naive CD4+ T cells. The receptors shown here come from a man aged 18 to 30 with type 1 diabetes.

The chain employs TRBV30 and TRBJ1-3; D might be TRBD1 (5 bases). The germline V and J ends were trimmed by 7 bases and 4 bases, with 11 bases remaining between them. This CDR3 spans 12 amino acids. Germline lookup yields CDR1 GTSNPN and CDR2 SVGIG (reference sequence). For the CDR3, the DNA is TGTGCCTCCAAGGGGTCGGGAAACACCATATATTTT. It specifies CASKGSGNTIYF.

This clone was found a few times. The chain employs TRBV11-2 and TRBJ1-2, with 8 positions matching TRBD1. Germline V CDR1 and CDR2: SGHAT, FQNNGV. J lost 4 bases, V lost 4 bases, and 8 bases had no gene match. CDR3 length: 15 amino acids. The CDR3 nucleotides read TGTGCCAGCAGCTCTAGCCTCGGGACAGGCTATGGCTACACCTTC. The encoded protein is CASSSSLGTGYGYTF. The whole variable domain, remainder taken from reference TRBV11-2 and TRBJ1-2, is EAGVAQSPRYKIIEKRQSVAFWCNPISGHATLYWYQQILGQGPKLLIQFQNNGVVDDSQLPKDRFSAERLKGVDSTLKIQPAKLEDSAVYLCASSSSLGTGYGYTFGSGTRLTVV.

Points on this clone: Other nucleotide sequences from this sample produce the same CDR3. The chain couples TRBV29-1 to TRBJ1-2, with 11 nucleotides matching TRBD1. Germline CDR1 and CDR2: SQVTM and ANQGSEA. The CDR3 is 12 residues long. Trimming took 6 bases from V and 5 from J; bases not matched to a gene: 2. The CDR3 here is CSVGDRGYGYTF. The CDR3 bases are TGCAGCGTGGGGGACAGGGGGTATGGCTACACCTTC.

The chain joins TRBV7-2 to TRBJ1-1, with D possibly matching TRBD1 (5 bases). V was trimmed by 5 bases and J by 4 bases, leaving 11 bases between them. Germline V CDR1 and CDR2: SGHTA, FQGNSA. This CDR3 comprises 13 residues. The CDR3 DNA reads TGTGCCAGCAGCGCCACCCAGGGCACTGAAGCTTTCTTT. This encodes CASSATQGTEAFF.

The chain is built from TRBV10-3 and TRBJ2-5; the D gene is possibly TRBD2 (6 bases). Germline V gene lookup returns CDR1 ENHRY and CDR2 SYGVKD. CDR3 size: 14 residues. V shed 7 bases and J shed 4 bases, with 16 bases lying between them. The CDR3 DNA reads TGTGCCATCAAGGAAGGTCTAGCGATAGAGACCCAGTACTTC. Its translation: CAIKEGLAIETQYF.